These 8 T cell receptor beta chains share one sample of origin, sequenced in a study of blood T cell repertoires in COVID-19. Sequencing was performed with immunoSEQ multiplex PCR; in TCRdb, only in-frame clones are kept and a portion is missing. The sample yields under 14,000 clones, approximately 79% seen once. Sequencing input: peripheral blood. The source of these receptors is an older man with active COVID-19.

The genes are TRBV30 and TRBJ1-3, with 7 bases aligning to TRBD1. Looked up from germline, CDR1 is GTSNPN and CDR2 is SVGIG (reference sequence). The CDR3 totals 12 residues. For the CDR3, the DNA is TGTGCATCAGGGGGTCCAGGAAACACCATATATTTT. This translates into CASGGPGNTIYF. Variable domain in full (rest from reference TRBV30 and TRBJ1-3): SQTIHQWPATLVQPVGSPLSLECTVEGTSNPNLYWYRQAAGRGLQLLFYSVGIGQISSEVPQNLSASRPQDRQFILSSKKLLLSDSGFYLCASGGPGNTIYFGEGSWLTVV.

This rearrangement joins TRBV7-2 to TRBJ1-4; D is possibly TRBD1 (6 bases). CDR1 and CDR2 from the germline V gene are SGHTA and FQGNSA. The CDR3 runs 15 residues. V lost 8 bases and J 3 bases, leaving 16 bases between the germline ends. This CDR3 reads CASSWGGQANEKLFF. DNA of the CDR3: TGTGCCAGCTCCTGGGGGGGGCAGGCTAATGAAAAACTGTTTTTT.

The chain recombines TRBV2 with TRBJ2-1; the D gene is possibly TRBD1 (5 bases). The CDR3 is 12 amino acids. CDR1 and CDR2 (germline): SNHLY, FYNNEI. Between the trimmed V and J ends, which lost 8 bases and 5 bases, there was a span of 10 bases. CDR3 nucleotide sequence: TGTGCCAGCCAGGGCCTGGACAATGAGCAGTTCTTC. Amino acids: CASQGLDNEQFF.

The V and J genes are TRBV19 and TRBJ1-5; 7 nucleotides line up with TRBD1. After removal of 5 bases from V and 7 bases from J, the junction contained 8 bases not matched to a gene. The CDR3 consists of 14 residues. CDR1 LNHDA and CDR2 SQIVND come from the germline V gene (reference sequence). DNA of the CDR3: TGTGCCAGTAGTGAGACAGGGCGTGGACAGCCCCAGCATTTT. It yields the protein CASSETGRGQPQHF.

This sequence joins TRBV19 and TRBJ2-4; unclear D gene. The CDR3 spans 13 residues. CDR1 and CDR2 (germline): LNHDA, SQIVND (reference sequence). Trimming cost V 2 bases and J 7 bases, with 9 bases left between them. CDR3 sequence (DNA): TGTGCCAGTAGTATAACGGAAGCGAACATTCAGTACTTC. This sequence encodes CASSITEANIQYF.

The chain uses TRBV5-6 and TRBJ2-7, with 9 bases matching TRBD2. This CDR3 is built from 18 residues. Per germline, CDR1 SGHDT and CDR2 YYEEEE. The V segment lost 4 bases and the J segment 0 bases; nucleotides outside the gene matches: 14. Written as DNA, the CDR3 is TGTGCCAGCAGCCCGGTTGGGAGCGGGGGGACAATCTCCTACGAGCAGTACTTC. Protein product: CASSPVGSGGTISYEQYF. Combining the CDR3 with reference TRBV5-6 and TRBJ2-7 gives the whole variable domain DAGVTQSPTHLIKTRGQQVTLRCSPKSGHDTVSWYQQALGQGPQFIFQYYEEEERQRGNFPDRFSGHQFPNYSSELNVNALLLGDSALYLCASSPVGSGGTISYEQYFGPGTRLTVT.

The V and J genes are TRBV5-1 and TRBJ1-2; TRBD1 matches at 9 bases. Losses at the gene ends were 4 bases for V and 6 bases for J; bases not matched to a gene: 4. This CDR3 has 13 residues. Germline V gene sequence: CDR1 SGHRS, CDR2 YFSETQ. DNA of the CDR3: TGCGCCAGCAGCGCGGGACAGGGTCATGGCTACACCTTC. This gives the protein CASSAGQGHGYTF.

This clone appeared once. V gene TRBV7-2 combines with J gene TRBJ1-3; D not certain. This CDR3 spans 16 amino acids. V lost 5 bases to trimming and J lost 0 bases, with 14 bases between them. Germline CDR1 is SGHTA and CDR2 is FQGNSA. CDR3 sequence reads: CASSQWEAGSGNTIYF. The CDR3 coding sequence is TGTGCCAGCAGCCAGTGGGAGGCAGGCTCTGGAAACACCATATATTTT.